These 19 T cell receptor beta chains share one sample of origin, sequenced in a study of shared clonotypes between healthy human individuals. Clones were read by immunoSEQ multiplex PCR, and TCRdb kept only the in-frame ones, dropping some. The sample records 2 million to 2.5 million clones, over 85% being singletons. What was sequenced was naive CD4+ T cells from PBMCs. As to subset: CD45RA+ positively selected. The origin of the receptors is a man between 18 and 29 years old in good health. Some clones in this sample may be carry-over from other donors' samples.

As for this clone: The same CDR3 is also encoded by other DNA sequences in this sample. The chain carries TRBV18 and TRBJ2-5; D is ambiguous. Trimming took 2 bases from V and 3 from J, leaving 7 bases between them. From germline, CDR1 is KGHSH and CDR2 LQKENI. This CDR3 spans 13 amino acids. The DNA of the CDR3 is TGTGCCAGCTCACCAGGGTTGGAAGAGACCCAGTACTTC. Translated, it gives CASSPGLEETQYF.

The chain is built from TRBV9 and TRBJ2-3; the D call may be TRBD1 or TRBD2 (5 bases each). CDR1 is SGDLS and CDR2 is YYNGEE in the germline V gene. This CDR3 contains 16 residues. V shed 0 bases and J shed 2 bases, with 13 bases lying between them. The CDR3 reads CASSVDGDGYTDTQYF. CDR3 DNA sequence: TGTGCCAGCAGCGTAGACGGGGACGGATACACAGATACGCAGTATTTT. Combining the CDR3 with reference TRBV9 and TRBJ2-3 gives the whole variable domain DSGVTQTPKHLITATGQRVTLRCSPRSGDLSVYWYQQSLDQGLQFLIQYYNGEERAKGNILERFSAQQFPDLHSELNLSSLELGDSALYFCASSVDGDGYTDTQYFGPGTRLTVL.

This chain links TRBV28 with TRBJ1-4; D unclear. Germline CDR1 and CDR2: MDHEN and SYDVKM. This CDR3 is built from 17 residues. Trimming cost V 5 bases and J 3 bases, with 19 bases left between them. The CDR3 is CASSEGLMFGANEKLFF. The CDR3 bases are TGTGCCAGCAGTGAGGGTTTGATGTTTGGAGCTAATGAAAAACTGTTTTTT.

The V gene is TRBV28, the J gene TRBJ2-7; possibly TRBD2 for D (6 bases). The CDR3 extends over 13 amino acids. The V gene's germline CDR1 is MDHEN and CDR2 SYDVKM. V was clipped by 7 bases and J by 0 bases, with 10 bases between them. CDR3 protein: CASKAGSSYEQYF. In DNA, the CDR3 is TGTGCCAGCAAAGCGGGCTCCTCCTACGAGCAGTACTTC.

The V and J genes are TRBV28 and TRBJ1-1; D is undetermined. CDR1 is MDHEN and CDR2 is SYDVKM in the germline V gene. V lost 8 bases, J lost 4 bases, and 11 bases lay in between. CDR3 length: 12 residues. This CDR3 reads CASLIWGTEAFF. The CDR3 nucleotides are TGTGCCAGCTTGATCTGGGGCACTGAAGCTTTCTTT.

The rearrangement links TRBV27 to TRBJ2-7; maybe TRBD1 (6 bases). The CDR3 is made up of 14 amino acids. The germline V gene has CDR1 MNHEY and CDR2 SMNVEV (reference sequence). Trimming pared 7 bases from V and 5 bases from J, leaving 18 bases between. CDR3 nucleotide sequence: TGTGCCAGCAAACGGACAGCTAACGTCCACGAGCAGTACTTC. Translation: CASKRTANVHEQYF.

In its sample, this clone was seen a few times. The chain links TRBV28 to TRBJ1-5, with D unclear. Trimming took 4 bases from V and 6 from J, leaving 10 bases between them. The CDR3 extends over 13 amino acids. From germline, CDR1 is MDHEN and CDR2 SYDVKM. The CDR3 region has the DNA TGTGCCAGCAGTTACGGCGCTCTTCAGCCCCAGCATTTT. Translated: CASSYGALQPQHF. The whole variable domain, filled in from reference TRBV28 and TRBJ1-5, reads DVKVTQSSRYLVKRTGEKVFLECVQDMDHENMFWYRQDPGLGLRLIYFSYDVKMKEKGDIPEGYSVSREKKERFSLILESASTNQTSMYLCASSYGALQPQHFGDGTRLSIL.

The CDR3 is CASSPGPISSYEQYF. CDR3 in DNA: TGTGCCAGCAGTCCCGGACCGATAAGCTCCTACGAGCAGTACTTC. The chain is built from TRBV7-3 and TRBJ2-7; D remains ambiguous. CDR3 length equals 15 residues. Between the trimmed V and J ends, which lost 6 bases and 0 bases, there was a span of 15 bases. Per germline, CDR1 SGHTA and CDR2 FQGTGA.

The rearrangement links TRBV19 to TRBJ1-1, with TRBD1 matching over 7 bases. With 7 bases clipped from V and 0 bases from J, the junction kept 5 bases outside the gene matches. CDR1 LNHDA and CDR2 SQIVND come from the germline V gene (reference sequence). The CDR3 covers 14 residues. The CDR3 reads CASNLDRMNTEAFF. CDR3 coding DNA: TGTGCCAGTAATTTGGACAGGATGAACACTGAAGCTTTCTTT.

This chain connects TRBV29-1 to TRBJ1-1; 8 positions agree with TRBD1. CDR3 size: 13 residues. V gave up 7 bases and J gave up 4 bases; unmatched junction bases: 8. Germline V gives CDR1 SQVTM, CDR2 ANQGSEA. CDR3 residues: CSAADRGLTEAFF. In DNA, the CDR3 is TGCAGCGCCGCCGACAGGGGTCTCACTGAAGCTTTCTTT.

Here the CDR3 reads CATSPGTSGYSSYEQYF. The CDR3, as DNA: TGTGCCACCAGCCCCGGGACTAGCGGTTATAGCTCCTACGAGCAGTACTTC. The chain recombines TRBV15 with TRBJ2-7; 11 bases line up with TRBD2. V gave up 5 bases and J gave up 0 bases; unmatched junction bases: 9. CDR3 length equals 17 residues. Germline V gene lookup returns CDR1 LNHNV and CDR2 YYDKDF (reference sequence).

The CDR3 DNA follows: TGCGCCAGCAGCCAAGATCGTCCCCTCCTTAACTATGGCTACACCTTC. This gives the protein CASSQDRPLLNYGYTF. The chain has TRBV4-3 and TRBJ1-2; D unclear. CDR1 is LGHNA and CDR2 is YSLEER in the germline V gene. The V gene lost 0 bases and the J gene lost 1 base, with 12 bases spanning the gap. The CDR3 is 16 residues long.

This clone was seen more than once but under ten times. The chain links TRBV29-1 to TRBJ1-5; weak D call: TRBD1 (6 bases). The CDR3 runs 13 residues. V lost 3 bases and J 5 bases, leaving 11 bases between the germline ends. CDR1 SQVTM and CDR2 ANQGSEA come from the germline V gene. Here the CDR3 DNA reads TGCAGCGTTGATATGGGGGGCGATCAGCCCCAGCATTTT. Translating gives CSVDMGGDQPQHF.

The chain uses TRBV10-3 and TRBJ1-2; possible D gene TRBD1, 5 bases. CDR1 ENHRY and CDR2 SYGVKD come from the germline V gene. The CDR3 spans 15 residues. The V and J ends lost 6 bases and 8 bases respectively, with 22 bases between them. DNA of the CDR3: TGTGCCATCAGCCGGGGGGGAGTCTGGGAGAACGGCTACACCTTC. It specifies CAISRGGVWENGYTF.

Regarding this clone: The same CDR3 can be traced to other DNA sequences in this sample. The CDR3 DNA reads TGTGCCAGCAGTTTTCAAGGGTCCGGCTACACCTTC. It is translated as CASSFQGSGYTF. The chain joins TRBV28 to TRBJ1-2, with D hard to call. The CDR3 consists of 12 residues. Trimming left V 3 bases short and J 8 bases short, with 10 bases between. The germline CDR1 and CDR2 sequences are MDHEN and SYDVKM.

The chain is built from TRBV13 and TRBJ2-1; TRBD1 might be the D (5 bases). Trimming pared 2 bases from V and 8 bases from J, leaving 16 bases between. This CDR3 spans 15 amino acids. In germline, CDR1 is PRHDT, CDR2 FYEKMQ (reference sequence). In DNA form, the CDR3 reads TGTGCCAGCAGCTTACGAGGCCGATGGGGCTATGAGCAGTTCTTC. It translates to CASSLRGRWGYEQFF.

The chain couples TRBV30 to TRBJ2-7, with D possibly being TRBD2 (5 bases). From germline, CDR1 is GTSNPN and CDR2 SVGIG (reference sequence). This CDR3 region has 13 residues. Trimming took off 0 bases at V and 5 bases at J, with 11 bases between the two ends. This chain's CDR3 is CAWSVHAGNEQYF. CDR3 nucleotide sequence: TGTGCCTGGAGTGTCCACGCCGGGAACGAGCAGTACTTC. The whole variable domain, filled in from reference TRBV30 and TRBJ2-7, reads SQTIHQWPATLVQPVGSPLSLECTVEGTSNPNLYWYRQAAGRGLQLLFYSVGIGQISSEVPQNLSASRPQDRQFILSSKKLLLSDSGFYLCAWSVHAGNEQYFGPGTRLTVT.

This CDR3 is CASSHGSGTVDIQYF. Written as DNA, the CDR3 is TGTGCCAGCAGCCATGGCTCCGGGACAGTGGACATTCAGTACTTC. J is TRBJ2-4 and V is TRBV14; 7 bases match TRBD1. The V gene's germline CDR1 is SGHDN and CDR2 FVKESK. Trimming at V came to 3 bases and at J to 8 bases, leaving 10 bases not matched to a gene. There are 15 residues in the CDR3. Drawing the rest from reference TRBV14 and TRBJ2-4, the complete variable domain is EAGVTQFPSHSVIEKGQTVTLRCDPISGHDNLYWYRRVMGKEIKFLLHFVKESKQDESGMPNNRFLAERTGGTYSTLKVQPAELEDSGVYFCASSHGSGTVDIQYFGAGTRLSVL.

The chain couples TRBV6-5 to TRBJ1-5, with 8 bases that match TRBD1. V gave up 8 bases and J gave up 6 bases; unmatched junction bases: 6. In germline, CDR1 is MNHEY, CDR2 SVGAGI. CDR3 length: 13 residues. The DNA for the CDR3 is TGTGCCAGCCGGACAGGGATGCGTCAGCCCCAGCATTTT. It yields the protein CASRTGMRQPQHF.